This T cell receptor (beta chain) was captured by sequencing in a study of T cell responses to AZD1222 COVID-19 vaccine (dated by TCRdb to the early 2020s). Regarding the complete study: AZD1222 recipients whose second dose came at about 4 weeks and those whose second dose came at about 12 weeks were combined into one group, since spike-specific TCR depth and breadth did not differ between the two schedules. TCR sequencing was performed for roughly 240 trial participants, of whom about 200 were given two doses of AZD1222 and some 26 were given two doses of MenACWY control vaccine. Enrollment into the trials was organized by age into subgroups of 18-55, 56-69 and 70-plus years, and those subgroups contained roughly 150, 30 and 60 TCR-sequenced participants, respectively. The investigation overall reported the following: After two AZD1222 doses, both the breadth and the depth of spike-specific TCRs were significantly higher than at day 0 and than in MenACWY recipients. The vaccine-associated CD4 TCRs covered the entire spike protein, and the dominant responses fell in regions 160-218 and 743-854. Most participants were white British and females outnumbered males, and the authors suggested that clonal diversity may have been underestimated. In the small 56-69-year group, the increase in depth fell short of significance, most likely because of low power. Because no day 14 peak-response samples were available, repertoires were characterized only after the peak T cell response. Nearly half of unique spike-specific TCRs reportedly recognized epitopes outside regions mutated in the B.1.351 and B.1.1.7 variants. Only a handful of AZD1222 recipients were SARS-CoV-2 seropositive at baseline, limiting conclusions about previously exposed vaccinees.

Comment on this clone: Its antigen remains unidentified. Per-base quality was not reported, and no clone a single base away is much larger than it.

Per the germline V gene (reference sequence), LNHDA is the CDR1 and SQIVND is the CDR2. V has 5 bases trimmed and J has 6 bases trimmed; junction bases matching no gene number 8. From its cysteine to its phenylalanine, the CDR3 spans 14 amino acids. Only the CDR3 part of the read is kept: 42 bases, read in frame from the first base. The CDR3 regions of human TCRbeta chains were analyzed by immunosequencing. In the paper's pipeline: TCRs in the repertoires were compared against a reference library of SARS-CoV-2-specific TCRs that had been generated with the MIRA antigen-specificity platform. Breadth was defined as the fraction of unique TCRs that were SARS-CoV-2-associated. Depth was defined as the fraction of total T cells that were SARS-CoV-2-associated. Using the MIRA data, each spike-specific TCR was mapped to the spike region that the TCR reacts to and placed in a CD4 or CD8 class. Log10-transformed breadth and depth values were compared by one-way ANOVA with Sidak's multiple comparisons tests. The immuneACCESS repertoire file appears here via TCRdb, limited to in-frame rearrangements. These files lack a portion of the clones; in checked studies, under half of the deficit traces to unresolved V genes, and the cause of the others is not known. That table gives V, J and clone size, and the DNA gave D and trimming. The sample contains roughly 80,000 clones, 70% to 85% of them found a single time. The ten largest clones represent 2.9% of the sample.

The time point label, read with the paper, signifies: baseline before first vaccination. Vaccinee samples were obtained from the UK trials COV001 and COV002, which included a single-blind randomized controlled phase 2/3 trial of AZD1222 (ChAdOx1 nCoV-19) in healthy adults. Trial participant PBMC samples were collected at day 0 and day 28 after the second dose for TCRbeta chain sequencing. The chain was built from TRBV19 and TRBJ1-1, with 8 bases in between that match TRBD1. This specimen was peripheral blood, taken on day 0 of AZD1222 vaccination. This receptor was identified in an adult in good health. The nucleotides are TGTGCCAGTAGTGGCTCGACAGGGGTCCCTGAAGCTTTCTTT. It specifies CASSGSTGVPEAFF.